This T cell receptor (beta chain) was sequenced in a study of blood T cell repertoires in COVID-19. The ends were cut back, 3 bases at V and 1 base at J, with 7 bases in the middle. CDR3 length equals 14 residues. Germline CDR1 is SGHNT and CDR2 is YENEEA. Clones were read by immunoSEQ multiplex PCR, and TCRdb kept only the in-frame ones, dropping some. This sample carries about 200,000 clones, roughly 77% of them seen once, and the ten largest clones take about a sixth. Sequencing was carried out using PBMCs or T cells enriched from blood (not recorded which). The rearrangement uses TRBV11-3 and TRBJ2-1, with D perhaps TRBD2 (6 bases). The source of this sequence is a woman between 45 and 60 years old with acute COVID-19. The CDR3 DNA reads TGTGCCAGCAGCTTGGGGGGATCCTACAATGAGCAGTTCTTC. Amino acids: CASSLGGSYNEQFF.